These T cell receptor beta chains were read from a single sample in a study of cytomegalovirus exposure and HLA in healthy donors. Clones were sequenced by immunoSEQ multiplex PCR, and TCRdb holds only the in-frame ones, with some missing. The sample contains a few hundred thousand clones, about 70% of which appear only once. Sample: PBMCs. Receptors originate from a woman in her 30s in good health and CMV-seronegative. Both conserved end residues are trimmed from each CDR3. Not every row has a clone size; where given, it reads once, few, many or a size class.

TRBV19,few,TRBJ1-1,ASSIKGTGTEAF
TRBV27,NA,TRBJ1-2,ASSPQGYYGYT
TRBV6-4,few,TRBJ2-2,ASSAGDTGELF
TRBV6-6,NA,TRBJ2-5,ASSYAGGPTETQY
TRBV7-9,NA,TRBJ1-4,ASSQTSPNEKLF
TRBV18,few,TRBJ1-2,ASSPPGRGYGYT
TRBV2,NA,TRBJ1-1,ASSGGGTEAF
TRBV7-9,NA,TRBJ2-1,ASSFRLDNEQF
TRBV7-3,NA,TRBJ1-1,ASSSGGNTEAF
TRBV21-1,NA,TRBJ2-7,ASSSKVGGQGSYEQY
TRBV5-5,NA,TRBJ2-5,ASSVAEETQY
TRBV5-1,NA,TRBJ1-1,ASSLVRDSEAF
TRBV5-1,NA,TRBJ1-2,ASSGGTNYGYT
TRBV7-9,NA,TRBJ2-7,ASSLGLGQPHYEQY
TRBV5-5,NA,TRBJ1-2,ASSSRDTLNYGYT
TRBV5-8,NA,TRBJ2-5,ASSTKQLGLAGGETQY
TRBV6-1,NA,TRBJ2-2,ASSESTGSTGELF
TRBV19,NA,TRBJ1-4,ASSLLDRGGEKLF
TRBV6-4,NA,TRBJ2-1,ASSPSGGSDNEQF
TRBV27,NA,TRBJ1-3,ASSFQGQGPSFTPDTIY
TRBV6-5,NA,TRBJ1-3,ASSRTGGTGNTIY
TRBV21-1,NA,TRBJ2-1,ASSTDGRPKQKRRCNEQF
TRBV29-1,NA,TRBJ1-1,SVEGDRENTEAF
TRBV5-1,NA,TRBJ2-1,ASSPGLADYNEQF
TRBV6-5,once,TRBJ1-5,ASSLSVGEDQPQH
TRBV7-3,NA,TRBJ1-2,ASSSGQGYGYT
TRBV5-5,NA,TRBJ2-1,ASSGNLAGVFNEQF
TRBV5-8,few,TRBJ1-6,ASIPWDSSSPLH
TRBV18,NA,TRBJ1-1,ASSPPDRGDTEAF
TRBV4-2,NA,TRBJ1-3,ASSQTTGSGNTIY
TRBV2,NA,TRBJ1-5,ASSGAQGKEPQH
TRBV11-3,once,TRBJ2-1,ASSSLAGGLNEQF
TRBV7-2,NA,TRBJ1-5,ASSVRRQGDQPQH
TRBV19,NA,TRBJ2-3,ASSISGQGGSTQY
TRBV5-8,NA,NA,ASSLERGDEQY
TRBV6-1,NA,TRBJ1-2,ASRRTGLYGYT
TRBV6-5,NA,NA,ASSSDPDLSYEQY
TRBV19,NA,TRBJ1-1,ASSIGGQNEAF
TRBV2,NA,TRBJ1-2,ASSPQGQGDGYT
TRBV7-9,few,TRBJ2-1,ASSTNTRGVVNEQF
TRBV10-1,NA,TRBJ1-2,ASSDVFGGGYT
TRBV10-1,NA,TRBJ2-1,ASSSSGRGNEQF
TRBV9,NA,TRBJ1-2,ASSVEGTGSIGGSYT